This T cell receptor (beta chain) emerged from a study of T cell responses to AZD1222 COVID-19 vaccine. In the study overall: Pooling was applied to second doses at about 4 or about 12 weeks.

Study-wide findings and caveats: Only after the peak T cell response were repertoires sampled. Spike-wide coverage was observed for vaccine-associated CD4 TCRs, with dominant responses at 160-218 and 743-854.

Assay used: immunoSEQ multiplex PCR; TCRdb lists only in-frame clones, some missing. This sample has over 150,000 clones, with approximately 90% found just once. There are 13 residues in the CDR3. Germline-derived CDR1 and CDR2 are LGHNA and YSLEER. The V and J ends lost 1 base and 5 bases respectively, with 7 bases between them. Points on this clone: Its antigen is unidentified.

The specimen comprised peripheral blood, sampled on day 0 of AZD1222 vaccination. The rearrangement joins TRBV4-3 to TRBJ2-3; no firm D call. This sequence originates from an adult in good health. In DNA, the CDR3 is TGCGCCAGCAGCCAAGCGGAGAGAGATACGCAGTATTTT. Translation gives CASSQAERDTQYF.